Listed here is a single TCR beta chain. This specimen comes from a study of blood T cell repertoires in COVID-19. From germline, CDR1 is SGHRS and CDR2 YFSETQ. V lost 0 bases to trimming and J lost 4 bases, with 13 bases between them. The CDR3 consists of 15 residues. Sequenced by immunoSEQ multiplex PCR; TCRdb stores in-frame clones only, minus some. This table has some 320,000 clones, around 88% appearing once. The receptor was derived from a woman in her twenties or thirties who had recovered from COVID-19. The chain joins TRBV5-1 to TRBJ1-2; D remains unclear. Sequencing input: peripheral blood. DNA for the CDR3: TGCGCCAGCAGCTTGGATGGTGAAGTGGCCTATGGCTACACCTTC. Protein: CASSLDGEVAYGYTF.